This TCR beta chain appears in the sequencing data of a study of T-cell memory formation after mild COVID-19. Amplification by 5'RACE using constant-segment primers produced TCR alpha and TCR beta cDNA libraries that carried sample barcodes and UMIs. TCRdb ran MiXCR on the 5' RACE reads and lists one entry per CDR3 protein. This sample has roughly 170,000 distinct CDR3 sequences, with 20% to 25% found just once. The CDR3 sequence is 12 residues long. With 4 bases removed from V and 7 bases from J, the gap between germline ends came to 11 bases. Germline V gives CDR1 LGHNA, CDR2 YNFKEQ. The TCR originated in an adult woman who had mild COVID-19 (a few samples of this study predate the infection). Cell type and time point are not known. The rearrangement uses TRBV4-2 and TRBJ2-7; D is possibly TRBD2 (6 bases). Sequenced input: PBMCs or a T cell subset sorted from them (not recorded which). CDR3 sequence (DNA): TGTGCCAGCAGCCTCGAACGGGGGGAGCAGTACTTC. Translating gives CASSLERGEQYF.